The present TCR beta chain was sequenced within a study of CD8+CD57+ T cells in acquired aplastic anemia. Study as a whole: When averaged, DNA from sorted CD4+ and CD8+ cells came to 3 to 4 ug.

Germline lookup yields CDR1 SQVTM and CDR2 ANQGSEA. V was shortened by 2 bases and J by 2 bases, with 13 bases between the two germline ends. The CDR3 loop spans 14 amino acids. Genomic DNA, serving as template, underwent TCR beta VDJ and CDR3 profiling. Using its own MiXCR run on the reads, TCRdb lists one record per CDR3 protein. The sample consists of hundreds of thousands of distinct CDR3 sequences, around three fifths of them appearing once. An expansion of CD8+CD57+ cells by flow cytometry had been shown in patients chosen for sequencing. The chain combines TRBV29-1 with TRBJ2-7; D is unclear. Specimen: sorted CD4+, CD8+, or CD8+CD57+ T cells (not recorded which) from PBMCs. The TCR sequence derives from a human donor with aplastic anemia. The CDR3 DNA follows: TGCAGCGTTGAAAGCCTGGAGAGACCCTACGAGCAGTACTTC. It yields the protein CSVESLERPYEQYF.